These T cell receptor beta chains were read from a single sample in a study of blood T cell repertoires in COVID-19. Sequencing was performed with immunoSEQ multiplex PCR; in TCRdb, only in-frame clones are kept and a portion is missing. The table shows roughly 230,000 clones, with 81% occurring only once. Sample: peripheral blood. Every receptor here comes from an elderly woman with acute or convalescent COVID-19. CDR3s include the opening cysteine and the closing phenylalanine or tryptophan. Fields, in order: V gene, clone size, D gene, J gene, CDR3 DNA, CDR3 protein. The D gene is left open where the match is weak. Only some rows state a clone size, as once, few, many or a class for expanded clones.

TRBV2,few,TRBD1,TRBJ1-2,TGTGCCAGCAGTGAATCGGGGAGAGTCGCAGGGGGCTTTGGCTATGGCTACACCTTC,CASSESGRVAGGFGYGYTF
TRBV7-9,NA,NA,TRBJ1-3,TGTGCCAGCAGCTTAAATTCCGGTGGAAACACCATATATTTT,CASSLNSGGNTIYF
TRBV15,NA,TRBD1,TRBJ2-5,TGTGCCACCAGCAGAGATGGACAGGACCAAGAGACCCAGTACTTC,CATSRDGQDQETQYF
TRBV7-9,NA,NA,TRBJ2-1,TGTGCCAGCAGCCTTGGGGCCCCCTCCTACAATGAGCAGTTCTTC,CASSLGAPSYNEQFF
TRBV29-1,NA,NA,TRBJ2-4,TGCAGCGTTGGGGGCAGAGACTTCTTTAGAAACATTCAGTACTTC,CSVGGRDFFRNIQYF
TRBV6-6,once,NA,TRBJ2-5,TGTGCCAGCAGTTACACGGCAGGACAGACCCAGACCCAGTACTTC,CASSYTAGQTQTQYF
TRBV5-8,NA,NA,TRBJ1-2,TGTGCCAGCAGCTTGGCCCTAAGACGCGCGGGACATGGCTACACCTTC,CASSLALRRAGHGYTF
TRBV2,NA,NA,TRBJ1-4,TGTGCCAGCAGTGGCGTTTCTAATGAAAAACTGTTTTTT,CASSGVSNEKLFF
TRBV5-4,NA,TRBD1,TRBJ2-5,TGTGCCAGCAGCTTGGCCGGGCCAGGGGGAAGTCAAGAGACCCAGTACTTC,CASSLAGPGGSQETQYF
TRBV7-9,few,TRBD2,TRBJ2-1,TGTGCCAGCAGCTTAGTTCTAGCGGGAGTATCCGACGAGCAGTTCTTC,CASSLVLAGVSDEQFF
TRBV5-5,NA,NA,TRBJ1-1,TGTGCCAGCAGCTTAGACGGGTTGAACACTGAAGCTTTCTTT,CASSLDGLNTEAFF
TRBV19,NA,NA,TRBJ1-2,TGTGCCAGTAGTCCTCCAGGGACATATGGCTACACCTTC,CASSPPGTYGYTF
TRBV7-9,NA,TRBD1,TRBJ2-6,TGCATCCGTCGGGACAGGGGGCGCGGTGGGGCCAACGTCCTGACTTTC,CIRRDRGRGGANVLTF
TRBV5-8,NA,TRBD1,TRBJ2-5,TGTGCCAGCAGCTCTTTGGGCCGGACAGGGGGCGAAGAGACCCAGTACTTC,CASSSLGRTGGEETQYF
TRBV15,NA,TRBD2,TRBJ2-5,TGTGCCACCAGCAGAGAGCGGGGGCAAGAGACCCAGTACTTC,CATSRERGQETQYF
TRBV2,NA,NA,TRBJ1-5,TGTGCCAGCATGAAGACAGTAAATCAGCCCCAGCATTTT,CASMKTVNQPQHF
TRBV27,once,TRBD2,TRBJ2-1,TGTGCCAGCAGTTTAAGGGGACTAGCGGGAGAAAATGAGCAGTTCTTC,CASSLRGLAGENEQFF
TRBV5-1,NA,NA,TRBJ2-6,TGCGCCAGCAGCTTGCAGTCTGGGGCAGACTTCTCTGGGGCCAACGTCCTGACTTTC,CASSLQSGADFSGANVLTF
TRBV12-5,NA,TRBD2,TRBJ2-3,TGTGCTAGTGGTTTGGGGACTAGCGGAGCAACAGATACGCAGTATTTT,CASGLGTSGATDTQYF
TRBV5-4,once,TRBD1,TRBJ1-6,TGTGCCAGCAGCTCAGGACAGGGGGCTGATTCACCCCTCCACTTT,CASSSGQGADSPLHF
TRBV4-1,NA,TRBD1,TRBJ1-5,TGCGCCAGCAGCCAAGATGAGACAGGGCGTCAGCCCCAGCATTTT,CASSQDETGRQPQHF
TRBV7-2,NA,NA,TRBJ1-5,TGTGCCAGCAGCCCCCGTAGGGAGGGAGTGAGTCAGCCCCAGCATTTT,CASSPRREGVSQPQHF
TRBV7-9,NA,NA,TRBJ2-3,TGTGCCAGCAGCTTAACAGGGATGGGCACAGATACGCAGTATTTT,CASSLTGMGTDTQYF
TRBV7-9,NA,NA,TRBJ1-1,TGTGCCAGCAGCTTTACAGGGCTGGACACTGAAGCTTTCTTT,CASSFTGLDTEAFF
TRBV21-1,NA,NA,TRBJ2-6,TGTGCCAGCAGCAAAGCTTCTCGACAGGATTCCCGGGCTGGGGCCAACGTCCTGACTTTC,CASSKASRQDSRAGANVLTF
TRBV28,NA,TRBD1,TRBJ1-6,TGTGCCAGCAGTTTGACGACAGGGGGGAATTCACCCCTCCACTTT,CASSLTTGGNSPLHF